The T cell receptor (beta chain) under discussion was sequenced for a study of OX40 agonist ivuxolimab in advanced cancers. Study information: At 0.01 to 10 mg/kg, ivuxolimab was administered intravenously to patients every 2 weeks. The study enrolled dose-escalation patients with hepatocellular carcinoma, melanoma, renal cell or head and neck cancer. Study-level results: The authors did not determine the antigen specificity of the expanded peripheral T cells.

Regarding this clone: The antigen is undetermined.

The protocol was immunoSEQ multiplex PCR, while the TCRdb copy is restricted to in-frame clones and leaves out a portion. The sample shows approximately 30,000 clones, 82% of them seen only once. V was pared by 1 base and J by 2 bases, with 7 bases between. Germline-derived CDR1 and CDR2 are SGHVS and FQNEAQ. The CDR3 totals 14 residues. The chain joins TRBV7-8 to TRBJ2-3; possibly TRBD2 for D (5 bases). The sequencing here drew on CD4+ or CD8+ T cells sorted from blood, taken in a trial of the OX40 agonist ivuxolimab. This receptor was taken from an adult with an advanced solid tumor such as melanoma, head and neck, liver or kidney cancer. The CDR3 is CASSLDRDTDTQYF. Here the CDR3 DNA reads TGTGCCAGCAGCTTAGATCGGGACACAGATACGCAGTATTTT.